Shown below are 9 T cell receptor beta chains from a single sample sequenced in a study of T-cell memory formation after mild COVID-19. TCRdb analysed the 5' RACE reads with MiXCR anew, one entry per CDR3 protein. The repertoire includes more than 250,000 distinct CDR3 sequences, 15% to 20% of them detected once, and 23% sits in the top ten. The sequencing input was PBMCs or a T cell subset sorted from them (not recorded which). Receptors were obtained from a man between 18 and 35 years old who had mild COVID-19 (a few samples of this study predate the infection). Cell type and time point are not known.

This clonotype occurred a few times. Here the CDR3 DNA reads TGTGCCAGCAGCCGGGTTCAGGGGGACCTCAATCAGCCCCAGCATTTT. Amino acids: CASSRVQGDLNQPQHF. J is TRBJ1-5 and V is TRBV3-1, with 7 bases aligning to TRBD1. In germline, CDR1 is LGHDT, CDR2 YNNKEL (reference sequence). CDR3 length: 16 residues. V shed 4 bases and J 3 bases; nucleotides not matched to a gene: 9.

This clonotype was seen more than once but under ten times. The chain carries TRBV7-8 and TRBJ1-1; possibly TRBD1 for D (5 bases). Between the trimmed V and J ends, which lost 4 bases and 5 bases, there was a span of 17 bases. The CDR3 extends over 15 amino acids. Germline V gene data show CDR1 as SGHVS and CDR2 as FQNEAQ. This CDR3 reads CASSSLGLRTTEAFF. CDR3 bases: TGTGCCAGCAGCTCCCTTGGACTACGGACAACTGAAGCTTTCTTT.

This clonotype was picked up many times. The CDR3 loop reads CASSLEVLSTDTQYF. The CDR3 region has the DNA TGTGCCAGCAGTTTAGAGGTTCTGAGCACAGATACGCAGTATTTT. The J gene is TRBJ2-3, the V gene TRBV12-3 or TRBV12-4; D remains ambiguous. The CDR3 length is 15 residues. V gave up 1 base and J gave up 0 bases, with 8 bases separating them.

The CDR3 DNA reads TGTGCCAGCAGCCTTAAACTCACAGATACGCAGTATTTT. Protein product: CASSLKLTDTQYF. The chain combines TRBV7-2 with TRBJ2-3; D gene ambiguous. V was shortened by 5 bases and J by 2 bases, with 8 bases between the two germline ends. The CDR3 has 13 amino acids. Germline assignment: CDR1 SGHTA and CDR2 FQGNSA.

Only a few counts were recorded for this clonotype. The chain recombines TRBV6-5 with TRBJ2-3, with TRBD2 identical over 12 bases. The CDR3 sequence is 17 residues long. The germline V gene has CDR1 MNHEY and CDR2 SVGAGI. V shed 2 bases, J shed 0 bases, and the junction held 3 bases outside the gene matches. CDR3 sequence (DNA): TGTGCCAGCAGTTACCTAGCGGGGGGGGCGAGCACAGATACGCAGTATTTT. Amino acids: CASSYLAGGASTDTQYF.

The chain has TRBV4-1 and TRBJ2-1; 7 bases fit TRBD1. This CDR3 contains 17 residues. J lost 6 bases, V lost 1 base, and 12 bases had no gene match. Germline values: CDR1 MGHRA, CDR2 YSYEKL. The CDR3 is CASSQVDRAKAPNEQFF. The DNA for the CDR3 is TGCGCCAGCAGCCAAGTAGACAGGGCTAAGGCTCCCAATGAGCAGTTCTTC.

This clonotype came up once. The chain has TRBV7-3 and TRBJ1-1, with D possibly matching TRBD1 (5 bases). Germline CDR1 is SGHTA and CDR2 is FQGTGA. V was trimmed by 4 bases and J by 7 bases, leaving 13 bases between them. The CDR3 extends over 13 amino acids. CDR3: CASSSTPGSEAFF. As DNA, the CDR3 is TGTGCCAGCAGCTCGACTCCAGGGAGTGAAGCTTTCTTT.

This clonotype was seen only a few times. The rearrangement links TRBV2 to TRBJ1-1; D perhaps matches TRBD1 (5 bases). CDR1 is SNHLY, CDR2 FYNNEI, per germline. The ends were cut back, 9 bases at V and 6 bases at J, with 14 bases in the middle. The CDR3 is 12 residues long. For the CDR3, the DNA is TGTGCCAGTCACTACCAGGGTCCTGAAGCTTTCTTT. It translates to CASHYQGPEAFF.

This clonotype was recorded a few times. J is TRBJ2-5 and V is TRBV28, with 10 bases aligning to TRBD2. Germline-derived CDR1 and CDR2 are MDHEN and SYDVKM. The CDR3 is 14 residues long. Unmatched junction bases numbered 5, after V lost 6 bases and J lost 4 bases. The CDR3 loop reads CASRSGGAGETQYF. DNA of the CDR3: TGTGCCAGCAGAAGCGGGGGGGCCGGAGAGACCCAGTACTTC.